Below, 23 T cell receptor beta chains from the same sample are listed, as sequenced in a study of blood T cell repertoires in COVID-19. The repertoire was sequenced with immunoSEQ multiplex PCR; TCRdb's copy has only in-frame clones and lacks some. This sample carries about 240,000 clones, 87% of them seen once, and the ten largest clones take about 7%. The sample comprised peripheral blood. Every receptor here comes from a man aged 55 to 70 who had recovered from COVID-19.

This chain uses TRBV5-1 with TRBJ1-3, with D unclear. Trimming shortened V by 5 bases and J by 0 bases, and 12 bases separated the two germline ends. The CDR3 runs to 15 residues. Germline CDR1 reads SGHRS; CDR2 reads YFSETQ. CDR3 amino acids: CASRPDGGSGNTIYF. In DNA form, the CDR3 reads TGCGCCAGCAGACCCGACGGAGGCTCTGGAAACACCATATATTTT.

The chain combines TRBV23-1 with TRBJ2-3, with D perhaps TRBD2 (6 bases). TRBV23-1 is an open reading frame whose function is uncertain. V was pared by 0 bases and J by 3 bases, with 25 bases between. This CDR3 comprises 20 residues. CDR3 region: CASSQSRPETSLGLTDTQYF. The CDR3 DNA reads TGCGCCAGCAGTCAATCAAGGCCGGAAACTAGCCTGGGCCTGACAGATACGCAGTATTTT.

The chain is built from TRBV7-8 and TRBJ1-4; maybe TRBD1 (5 bases). Per germline, CDR1 SGHVS and CDR2 FQNEAQ. The germline V and J ends were trimmed by 4 bases and 7 bases, with 19 bases remaining between them. The CDR3 has 16 residues. The CDR3 DNA reads as TGTGCCAGCAGCTCCATGTCGGCAGGAGGGGCTGAAAAACTGTTTTTT. Protein product: CASSSMSAGGAEKLFF.

The J gene is TRBJ2-3, the V gene TRBV7-9, with 11 bases fitting TRBD2. The CDR3 length is 16 residues. The junction had 8 bases not matched to a gene; V was cut back by 3 bases and J by 6 bases. Germline CDR1 reads SEHNR; CDR2 reads FQNEAQ (reference sequence). Written as DNA, the CDR3 is TGTGCCAGCAGCTTTGGTAGCGGGGGGGCATCCGATACGCAGTATTTT. Amino acid sequence: CASSFGSGGASDTQYF. Full variable domain (missing parts from reference TRBV7-9 and TRBJ2-3): DTGVSQNPRHKITKRGQNVTFRCDPISEHNRLYWYRQTLGQGPEFLTYFQNEAQLEKSRLLSDRFSAERPKGSFSTLEIQRTEQGDSAMYLCASSFGSGGASDTQYFGPGTRLTVL.

The V gene is TRBV27, the J gene TRBJ1-5; D remains ambiguous. The CDR3 is made up of 14 amino acids. Deletions cut 5 bases from V and 5 bases from J, with 13 bases between. Germline V gene sequence: CDR1 MNHEY, CDR2 SMNVEV (reference sequence). As DNA, the CDR3 is TGTGCCAGCAGTCCTTATGCCGCGCATCAGCCCCAGCATTTT. Translating gives CASSPYAAHQPQHF.

This clone appeared once. The chain has TRBV6-5 and TRBJ2-7, with a possible D match to TRBD1 (5 bases). The V end lost 6 bases, the J end lost 3 bases, and 15 bases lay between the germline ends. Germline CDR1 MNHEY, CDR2 SVGAGI. The CDR3 has 14 amino acids. The CDR3 coding sequence is TGTGCCAGCAGCAGGGCCGCCACAAACTACGAGCAGTACTTC. Encoded protein: CASSRAATNYEQYF.

The chain joins TRBV19 to TRBJ2-6, with a possible D match to TRBD2 (7 bases). V dropped 7 bases and J dropped 3 bases, with 10 bases sitting between them. This CDR3 has 14 amino acids. The germline gives CDR1 LNHDA, CDR2 SQIVND (reference sequence). The CDR3 loop is CASKGGLGANVLTF. DNA of the CDR3: TGTGCCAGTAAGGGGGGGCTTGGGGCCAACGTCCTGACTTTC. Drawing the rest from reference TRBV19 and TRBJ2-6, the complete variable domain is DGGITQSPKYLFRKEGQNVTLSCEQNLNHDAMYWYRQDPGQGLRLIYYSQIVNDFQKGDIAEGYSVSREKKESFPLTVTSAQKNPTAFYLCASKGGLGANVLTFGAGSRLTVL.

V is TRBV18 and J is TRBJ1-6; 8 nucleotides agree with TRBD1. Trimming at V came to 3 bases and at J to 1 base, leaving 8 bases not matched to a gene. This CDR3 is 18 amino acids long. Germline V gene sequence: CDR1 KGHSH, CDR2 LQKENI. The CDR3 region is CASSPQGADGSYNSPLHF. The CDR3 nucleotides read TGTGCCAGCTCACCCCAGGGGGCTGACGGGTCCTATAATTCACCCCTCCACTTT.

The V and J genes are TRBV19 and TRBJ2-1, with 16 bases fitting TRBD2. Germline-derived CDR1 and CDR2 are LNHDA and SQIVND (reference sequence). With 6 bases clipped from V and 3 bases from J, the junction kept 2 bases outside the gene matches. The length of the CDR3 is 16 residues. CDR3 DNA: TGTGCCAGTAGCGGGACTAGCGGGGGGGTCTACAATGAGCAGTTCTTC. It codes for CASSGTSGGVYNEQFF.

The chain carries TRBV30 and TRBJ1-2; 11 positions match TRBD1. CDR3 length: 15 residues. CDR1 is GTSNPN, CDR2 SVGIG, per germline (reference sequence). J gave up 5 bases and V 2 bases, and 7 bases lay outside the gene matches. This CDR3 reads CAWSPRTGGIYGYTF. The CDR3 coding sequence is TGTGCCTGGAGTCCCAGGACAGGGGGCATTTATGGCTACACCTTC.

This chain connects TRBV6-5 to TRBJ1-1, with 7 bases identical to TRBD1. The CDR3 consists of 14 residues. The germline V gene encodes CDR1 MNHEY and CDR2 SVGAGI. V trimming: 5 bases; J trimming: 0 bases; junction bases outside the gene matches: 3. CDR3 sequence (DNA): TGTGCCAGCAGTAAGACAGGGATGAACACTGAAGCTTTCTTT. Its translation is CASSKTGMNTEAFF.

V and J are TRBV18 and TRBJ2-5; D unresolved. CDR3 length: 15 amino acids. The germline V gene encodes CDR1 KGHSH and CDR2 LQKENI. The V and J ends lost 3 bases and 0 bases respectively, with 11 bases between them. The CDR3 nucleotides read TGTGCCAGCTCACCTCGTTTCCCGTACCAAGAGACCCAGTACTTC. Amino acid sequence: CASSPRFPYQETQYF.

V usage is TRBV11-3 and J usage is TRBJ1-6; no definite D call. The CDR3 has 13 amino acids. Trimming removed 1 base from V and 7 bases from J, with 5 bases in between. Germline V gene data show CDR1 as SGHNT and CDR2 as YENEEA. The CDR3 DNA sequence: TGTGCCAGCAGCTTAGGCGGGAATTCACCCCTCCACTTT. It specifies CASSLGGNSPLHF. Together with reference TRBV11-3 and TRBJ1-6, the CDR3 gives the full variable domain: EAGVVQSPRYKIIEKKQPVAFWCNPISGHNTLYWYLQNLGQGPELLIRYENEEAVDDSQLPKDRFSAERLKGVDSTLKIQPAELGDSAVYLCASSLGGNSPLHFGNGTRLTVT.

This chain links TRBV2 with TRBJ2-3; 8 positions match TRBD2. Per the germline V gene, CDR1 is SNHLY and CDR2 is FYNNEI. V lost 6 bases, J lost 0 bases, and 5 bases stayed unmatched. The CDR3 is made up of 15 amino acids. The CDR3 loop reads CASSLSGESTDTQYF. As DNA, the CDR3 is TGTGCCAGCAGCCTTAGCGGGGAGAGCACAGATACGCAGTATTTT.

Comments on this clone: Other DNA sequences in the sample encode the same CDR3. The J gene is TRBJ1-4, the V gene TRBV30; perhaps TRBD1 as D (5 bases). The CDR3 is 12 residues long. V was clipped by 1 base and J by 8 bases, with 8 bases between them. The germline V gene has CDR1 GTSNPN and CDR2 SVGIG (reference sequence). CDR3 sequence (DNA): TGTGCCTGGAGTGCGGGGGACGAAAAACTGTTTTTT. Its translation: CAWSAGDEKLFF.

This rearrangement joins TRBV11-2 to TRBJ2-7; maybe TRBD2 (5 bases). The CDR3 totals 14 residues. Trimming took off 2 bases at V and 0 bases at J, with 8 bases between the two ends. From germline, CDR1 is SGHAT and CDR2 FQNNGV. In DNA, the CDR3 is TGTGCCAGCAGCTTAAGCGGCAACTCCTACGAGCAGTACGTC. This codes for CASSLSGNSYEQYV.

The chain links TRBV5-1 to TRBJ1-6; maybe TRBD1 (6 bases). V lost 0 bases, J lost 10 bases, and 14 bases lay in between. The CDR3 runs 15 residues. CDR1 and CDR2 (germline): SGHRS, YFSETQ. The CDR3 DNA reads as TGCGCCAGCAGCTTGGCGGGACAATTTCTCTCACCCCTCCACTTT. Its protein product is CASSLAGQFLSPLHF.

The rearrangement links TRBV4-1 to TRBJ2-3; 7 bases map to TRBD1. CDR3 length: 14 amino acids. In germline, CDR1 is MGHRA, CDR2 YSYEKL. V dropped 2 bases and J dropped 5; count of bases not matched to a gene: 4. The CDR3 bases are TGCGCCAGCAGCCAATGGACAGGTGGAGATACGCAGTATTTT. It is translated as CASSQWTGGDTQYF.

This clone was recorded a few times. The rearrangement links TRBV6-8 to TRBJ1-5; 9 nucleotides match TRBD1. CDR1 is MNHGY, CDR2 SAAAGT, per germline. V shed 6 bases, J shed 4 bases, and the junction held 10 bases outside the gene matches. The CDR3 loop spans 16 amino acids. CDR3 bases: TGTGCCAGCAGAGCTAGTGGACAGGGGACTAATCAGCCCCAGCATTTT. This translates into CASRASGQGTNQPQHF.

The chain couples TRBV4-2 to TRBJ2-7; no firm D call. V was trimmed by 1 base and J by 4 bases, leaving 20 bases between them. CDR3 length: 17 amino acids. Germline lookup yields CDR1 LGHNA and CDR2 YNFKEQ. The CDR3 region is CASSQALSVTHQYEQYF. Written as DNA, the CDR3 is TGTGCCAGCAGCCAAGCACTATCCGTGACTCATCAATACGAGCAGTACTTC.

V is TRBV18 and J is TRBJ2-1; no clear D. Looked up from germline, CDR1 is KGHSH and CDR2 is LQKENI. The CDR3 runs 14 residues. Deletions cut 0 bases from V and 2 bases from J, with 5 bases between. In DNA form, the CDR3 reads TGTGCCAGCTCACCACCATTAACCTACAATGAGCAGTTCTTC. Encoded protein: CASSPPLTYNEQFF.

The rearrangement joins TRBV6-6 to TRBJ1-5, with 7 bases that match TRBD1. J lost 4 bases, V lost 0 bases, and 6 bases had no gene match. CDR3 length equals 16 residues. CDR1 is MNHNY, CDR2 SVGAGI, per germline (reference sequence). The CDR3: CASSYSYAGGNQPQHF. DNA for the CDR3: TGTGCCAGCAGTTACTCGTACGCAGGGGGAAATCAGCCCCAGCATTTT.

The chain joins TRBV11-2 to TRBJ2-1, with no clear D. The CDR3 sequence is 12 residues long. Trimming stripped 2 bases from V and 5 bases from J, with 4 bases between. Germline V lookup: CDR1 SGHAT, CDR2 FQNNGV. The CDR3 DNA sequence: TGTGCCAGCAGCTTATTAGACAATGAGCAGTTCTTC. This translates into CASSLLDNEQFF.